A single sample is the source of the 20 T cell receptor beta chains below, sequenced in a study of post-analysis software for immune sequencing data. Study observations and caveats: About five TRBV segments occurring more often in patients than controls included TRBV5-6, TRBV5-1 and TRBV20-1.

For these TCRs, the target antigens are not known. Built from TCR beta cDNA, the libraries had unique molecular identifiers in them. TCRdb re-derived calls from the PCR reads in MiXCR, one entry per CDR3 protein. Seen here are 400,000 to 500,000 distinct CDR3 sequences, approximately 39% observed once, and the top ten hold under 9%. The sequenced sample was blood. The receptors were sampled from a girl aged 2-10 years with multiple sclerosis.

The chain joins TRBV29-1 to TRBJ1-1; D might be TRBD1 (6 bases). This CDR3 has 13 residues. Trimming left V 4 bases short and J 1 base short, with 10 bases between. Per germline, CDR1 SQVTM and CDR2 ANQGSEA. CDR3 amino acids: CSVGGQGNTEAFF. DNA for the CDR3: TGCAGCGTTGGGGGGCAGGGGAACACTGAAGCTTTCTTT. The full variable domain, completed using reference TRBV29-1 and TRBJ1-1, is SAVISQKPSRDICQRGTSLTIQCQVDSQVTMMFWYRQQPGQSLTLIATANQGSEATYESGFVIDKFPISRPNLTFSTLTVSNMSPEDSSIYLCSVGGQGNTEAFFGQGTRLTVV.

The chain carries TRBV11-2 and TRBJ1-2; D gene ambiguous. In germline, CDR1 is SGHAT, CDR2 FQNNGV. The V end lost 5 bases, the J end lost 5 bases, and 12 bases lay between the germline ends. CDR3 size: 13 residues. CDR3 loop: CASSQLTDYGYTF. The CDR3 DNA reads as TGTGCCAGCAGCCAATTGACGGATTATGGCTACACCTTC.

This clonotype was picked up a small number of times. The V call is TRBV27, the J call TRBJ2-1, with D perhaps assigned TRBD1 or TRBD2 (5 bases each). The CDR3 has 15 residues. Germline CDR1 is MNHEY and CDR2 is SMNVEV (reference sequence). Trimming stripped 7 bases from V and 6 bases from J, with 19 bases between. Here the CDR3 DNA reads TGTGCCAGCAACTTATACCCTTCTGGGGGCAATGAGCAGTTCTTC. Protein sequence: CASNLYPSGGNEQFF.

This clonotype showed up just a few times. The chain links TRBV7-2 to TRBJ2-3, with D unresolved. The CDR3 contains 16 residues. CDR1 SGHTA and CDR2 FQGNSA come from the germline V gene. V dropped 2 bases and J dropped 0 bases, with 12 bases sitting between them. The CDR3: CASSLRLGASTDTQYF. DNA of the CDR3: TGTGCCAGCAGCTTAAGACTGGGTGCTAGCACAGATACGCAGTATTTT.

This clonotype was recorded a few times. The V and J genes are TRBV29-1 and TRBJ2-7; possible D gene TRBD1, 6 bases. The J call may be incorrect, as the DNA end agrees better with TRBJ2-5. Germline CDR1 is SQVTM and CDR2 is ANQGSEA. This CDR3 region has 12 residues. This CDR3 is CSAKGGSETQYF. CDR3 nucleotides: TGCAGCGCCAAAGGGGGTTCGGAGACCCAGTACTTC.

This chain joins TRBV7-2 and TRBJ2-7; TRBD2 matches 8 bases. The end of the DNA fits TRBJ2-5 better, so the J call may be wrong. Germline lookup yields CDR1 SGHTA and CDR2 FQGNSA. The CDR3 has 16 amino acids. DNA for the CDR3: TGTGCCAGCAGCCCTACCGGGACTAGTGAGGGGGAGACCCAGTACTTC. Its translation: CASSPTGTSEGETQYF.

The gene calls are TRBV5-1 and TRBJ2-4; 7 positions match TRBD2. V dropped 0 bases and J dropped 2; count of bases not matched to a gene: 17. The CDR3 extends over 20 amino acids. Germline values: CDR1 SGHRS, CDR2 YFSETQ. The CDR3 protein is CASSLAPFLGGGDTKNIQYF. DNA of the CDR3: TGCGCCAGCAGCTTGGCTCCCTTTCTGGGCGGGGGAGATACCAAAAACATTCAGTACTTC. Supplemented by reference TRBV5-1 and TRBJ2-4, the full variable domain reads KAGVTQTPRYLIKTRGQQVTLSCSPISGHRSVSWYQQTPGQGLQFLFEYFSETQRNKGNFPGRFSGRQFSNSRSEMNVSTLELGDSALYLCASSLAPFLGGGDTKNIQYFGAGTRLSVL.

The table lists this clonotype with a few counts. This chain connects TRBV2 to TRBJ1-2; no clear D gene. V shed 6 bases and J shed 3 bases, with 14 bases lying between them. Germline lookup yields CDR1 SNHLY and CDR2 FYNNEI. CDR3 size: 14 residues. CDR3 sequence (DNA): TGTGCCAGCAGGGTAATGGACGGGGACTATGGCTACACCTTC. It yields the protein CASRVMDGDYGYTF.

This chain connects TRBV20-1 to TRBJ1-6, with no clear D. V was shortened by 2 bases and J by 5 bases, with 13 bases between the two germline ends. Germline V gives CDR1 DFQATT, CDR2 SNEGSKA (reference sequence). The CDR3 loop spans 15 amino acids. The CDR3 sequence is CSARSGSANNSPLHF. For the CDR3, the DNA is TGCAGTGCTAGAAGTGGGTCAGCTAATAATTCACCCCTCCACTTT.

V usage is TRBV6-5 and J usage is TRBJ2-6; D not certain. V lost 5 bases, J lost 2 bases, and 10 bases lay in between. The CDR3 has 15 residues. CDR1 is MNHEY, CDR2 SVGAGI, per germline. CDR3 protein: CASSRMGTGANVLTF. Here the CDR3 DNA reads TGTGCCAGCAGTAGAATGGGAACTGGGGCCAACGTCCTGACTTTC.

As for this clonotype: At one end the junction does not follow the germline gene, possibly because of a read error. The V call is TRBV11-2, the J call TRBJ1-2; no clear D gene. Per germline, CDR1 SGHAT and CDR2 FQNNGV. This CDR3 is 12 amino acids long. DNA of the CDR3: TGTGCCAACAGCTTAGACGGCTATGGCTACACCTTC. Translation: CANSLDGYGYTF.

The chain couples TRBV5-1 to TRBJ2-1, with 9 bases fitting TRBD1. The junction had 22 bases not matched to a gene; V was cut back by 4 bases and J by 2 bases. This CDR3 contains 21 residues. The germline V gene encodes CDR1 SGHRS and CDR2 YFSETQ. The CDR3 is CASSLVWDRVYLGGTYNEQFF. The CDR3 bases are TGCGCCAGCAGCCTTGTTTGGGACAGGGTGTATCTTGGGGGCACCTACAATGAGCAGTTCTTC.

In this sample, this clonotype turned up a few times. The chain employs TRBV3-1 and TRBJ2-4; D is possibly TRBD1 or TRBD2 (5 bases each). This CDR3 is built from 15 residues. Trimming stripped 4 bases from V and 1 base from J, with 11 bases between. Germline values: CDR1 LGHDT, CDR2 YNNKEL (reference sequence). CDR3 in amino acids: CASSLGWGAKNIQYF. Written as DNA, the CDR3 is TGTGCCAGCAGCCTAGGCTGGGGGGCCAAAAACATTCAGTACTTC.

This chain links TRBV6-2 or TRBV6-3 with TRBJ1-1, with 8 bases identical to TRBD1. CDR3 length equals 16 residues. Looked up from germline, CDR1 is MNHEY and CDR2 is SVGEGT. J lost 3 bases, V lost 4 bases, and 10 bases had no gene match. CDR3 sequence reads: CASSSAGQVLDTEAFF. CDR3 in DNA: TGTGCCAGCAGTTCCGCGGGACAGGTCTTGGACACTGAAGCTTTCTTT.

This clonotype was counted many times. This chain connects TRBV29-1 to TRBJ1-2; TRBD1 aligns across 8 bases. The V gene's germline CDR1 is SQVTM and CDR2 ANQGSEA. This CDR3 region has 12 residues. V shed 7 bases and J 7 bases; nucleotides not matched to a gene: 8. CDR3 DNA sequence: TGCAGCGCCGGGGGTCAGGGGGCTGGCTACACCTTC. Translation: CSAGGQGAGYTF.

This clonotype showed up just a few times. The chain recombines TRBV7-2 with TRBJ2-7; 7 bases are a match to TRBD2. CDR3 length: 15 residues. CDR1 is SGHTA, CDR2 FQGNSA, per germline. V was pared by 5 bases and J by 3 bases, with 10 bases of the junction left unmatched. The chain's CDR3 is CASSQAGGSFYEQYF. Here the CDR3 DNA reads TGTGCCAGCAGCCAGGCAGGCGGGAGTTTCTACGAGCAGTACTTC.

The CDR3 DNA follows: TGTGCCAGCAGCCTGCCCAGGGTGGGGAACACTGAAGCTTTCTTT. This sequence encodes CASSLPRVGNTEAFF. The chain links TRBV7-8 to TRBJ1-1; D is perhaps TRBD1 (5 bases). Germline values: CDR1 SGHVS, CDR2 FQNEAQ. Trimming removed 5 bases at V and 1 base at J, with 14 bases between. CDR3 length: 15 residues.

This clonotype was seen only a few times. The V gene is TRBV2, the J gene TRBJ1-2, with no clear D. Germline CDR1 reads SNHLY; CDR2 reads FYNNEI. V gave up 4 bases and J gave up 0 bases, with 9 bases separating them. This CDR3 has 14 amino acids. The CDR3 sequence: CASSAPGANYGYTF. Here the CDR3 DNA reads TGTGCCAGCAGTGCCCCCGGAGCTAACTATGGCTACACCTTC.

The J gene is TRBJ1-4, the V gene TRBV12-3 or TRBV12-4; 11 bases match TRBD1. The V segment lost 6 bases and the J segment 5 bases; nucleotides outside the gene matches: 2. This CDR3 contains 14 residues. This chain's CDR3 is CASSGTGGNEKLFF. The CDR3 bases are TGTGCCAGCAGCGGGACAGGGGGGAATGAAAAACTGTTTTTT.

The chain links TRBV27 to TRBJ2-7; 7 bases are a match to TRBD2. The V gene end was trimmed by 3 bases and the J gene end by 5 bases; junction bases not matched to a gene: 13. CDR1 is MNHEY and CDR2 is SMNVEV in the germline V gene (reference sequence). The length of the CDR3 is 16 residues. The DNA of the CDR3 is TGTGCCAGCAGTTTGGTTAGCGGGCGAAGCCGGGACGAGCAGTACTTC. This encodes CASSLVSGRSRDEQYF.